A selection of T cell receptor beta chains follows, all from one sample in a study of T-cell memory formation after mild COVID-19. TCRdb ran MiXCR on the 5' RACE reads and lists one entry per CDR3 protein. The sample has approximately 300,000 distinct CDR3 sequences; 7.5% to 9.5% are singletons. The sequenced material came from PBMCs or a T cell subset sorted from them (not recorded which). These receptors originate from a man aged 18 to 29 who had mild COVID-19 (a few samples of this study predate the infection). Cell type and time point are not known. Each CDR3 is given with its conserved first and last residue. A D gene is named only where the DNA matches it firmly. Clone size is given for some rows only: seen once, a few or many times, or a class if the clone is expanded.

V	length	D	J	size	DNA	CDR3
TRBV9	17	-	TRBJ1-2	few	TGTGCCAGCAGCGTAGCCCCCGGGGGGGGTTCCTACGGTGGCTACACCTTC	CASSVAPGGGSYGGYTF
TRBV4-2	18	TRBD1	TRBJ1-2	few	TGTGCCAGCAGCCAAGAGCCTGGTGGGACAGGGGTTGGCTATGGCTACACCTTC	CASSQEPGGTGVGYGYTF
TRBV15	15	-	TRBJ2-5	-	TGTGCCACCAGCCTGCCGGGACGGCCTCAAGAGACCCAGTACTTC	CATSLPGRPQETQYF
TRBV7-9	16	-	TRBJ2-4	few	TGTGCCAGCAGTCCCGACTCGGGTGTGGGGCAAGACATTCAGTACTTC	CASSPDSGVGQDIQYF
TRBV24-1	17	TRBD2	TRBJ2-5	-	TGTGCCACCAGTGATTTGACGCGAAGGGAGGGGAAAGAGACCCAGTACTTC	CATSDLTRREGKETQYF
TRBV6-5	16	TRBD1	TRBJ2-3	-	TGTGCCAGCAGTTACGCGACAGGGGATTCCACAGATACGCAGTATTTT	CASSYATGDSTDTQYF
TRBV7-2	16	TRBD2	TRBJ2-5	-	TGTGCCAGCAGCCCCTCCGGCGGGGGGGACCAAGAGACCCAGTACTTC	CASSPSGGGDQETQYF
TRBV20-1	12	TRBD1	TRBJ1-2	few	TGCAGTGCTATCAAGGGGGCGCGGGGCTACACCTTC	CSAIKGARGYTF
TRBV4-1	15	-	TRBJ2-5	few	TGCGCCAGCAGCCCCGCAGATGAGAGGGGGGAGACCCAGTACTTC	CASSPADERGETQYF
TRBV5-1	15	-	TRBJ2-1	few	TGCGCCAGCAGCTTGAGGGCCGTGAGGGACAATGAGCAGTTCTTC	CASSLRAVRDNEQFF
TRBV9	16	TRBD2	TRBJ2-3	few	TGTGCCAGCAGCGTAGTCCGACTAGCGGGGGTCGATACGCAGTATTTT	CASSVVRLAGVDTQYF
TRBV5-6	15	-	TRBJ1-1	-	TGTGCCAGCAGCTTGGACTTGACAGGTTGGGCTGAAGCTTTCTTT	CASSLDLTGWAEAFF
TRBV7-7	13	-	TRBJ2-7	few	TGTGCCAGCAGCCCGCTTGCATCCTACGAGCAGTACTTC	CASSPLASYEQYF
TRBV7-2	14	TRBD1	TRBJ1-5	-	TGTGCCAGCAGCTTAGGGACAGGTGGTCGGCCCCAGCATTTT	CASSLGTGGRPQHF
TRBV6-2/TRBV6-3	13	-	TRBJ2-1	few	TGTGCCAGCACGGGACTGTTGTACAATGAGCAGTTCTTC	CASTGLLYNEQFF
TRBV7-9	15	TRBD1	TRBJ1-5	few	TGTGCCAGCAGCCTCGGGACAGGGGGCAGTCAGCCCCAGCATTTT	CASSLGTGGSQPQHF
TRBV28	13	TRBD2	TRBJ2-1	many	TGTGCCAGTTCTAGCGGGGCCTACAATGAGCAGTTCTTC	CASSSGAYNEQFF
TRBV11-2	15	TRBD1	TRBJ2-7	few	TGTGCCAGCAGCTTAGTTACAGGGGATTACTACGAGCAGTACTTC	CASSLVTGDYYEQYF
TRBV5-1	16	TRBD1	TRBJ1-2	few	TGCGCCAGCAGCCCGACCGGGACAGGGGGCTTCTATGGCTACACCTTC	CASSPTGTGGFYGYTF
TRBV27	16	TRBD1	TRBJ1-1	-	TGTGCCAGCAGTCCCGGACAGGGGAGGTACGACACTGAAGCTTTCTTT	CASSPGQGRYDTEAFF
TRBV5-5	15	-	TRBJ2-1	few	TGTGCCAGCAGCTTTGGGCCCCTTAGGGGGAATGAGCAGTTCTTC	CASSFGPLRGNEQFF
TRBV2	14	-	TRBJ2-5	-	TGTGCCAGCGTTATGTACCTTGGGTTAGAGACCCAGTACTTC	CASVMYLGLETQYF
TRBV7-2	15	-	TRBJ2-7	-	TGTGCCAGCAGCCCATCCGCGCAGGGAGGCTACGAGCAGTACTTC	CASSPSAQGGYEQYF
TRBV4-1	17	TRBD1	TRBJ2-1	few	TGCGCCAGCAGCCAGGGCCCGGGACAGGTAACCTACAATGAGCAGTTCTTC	CASSQGPGQVTYNEQFF
TRBV5-4	13	-	TRBJ1-6	-	TGTGCCAGCAGCTTGGTCGGGAATTCACCCCTCCACTTT	CASSLVGNSPLHF
TRBV6-1	18	-	TRBJ2-2	-	TGTGCCAGCAGGGCCCCGGGGTACGGGGGCGAAAACACCGGGGAGCTGTTTTTT	CASRAPGYGGENTGELFF
TRBV5-5	14	-	TRBJ2-7	few	TGTGCCAGCAGAAGACCCGGGACGGACTACGAGCAGTACTTC	CASRRPGTDYEQYF
TRBV7-9	13	-	TRBJ1-1	-	TGTGCCAGCAGCTTAGGGGGTAAGAGTGAAGCTTTCTTT	CASSLGGKSEAFF
TRBV30	13	TRBD2	TRBJ2-5	few	TGTGCCTGGACCGGGGGGAGGCAAGAGACCCAGTACTTC	CAWTGGRQETQYF
TRBV27	14	-	TRBJ1-5	-	TGTGCCAGCAGGCCCGCGGGGCTCAATCAGCCCCAGCATTTT	CASRPAGLNQPQHF
TRBV5-1	14	TRBD2	TRBJ2-7	many	TGCGCCAGCAGCTTTTCCCAAGCGGGGGGCGAGCAGTACTTC	CASSFSQAGGEQYF
TRBV5-1	15	-	TRBJ2-2	many	TGCGCCAGCAGCTTAATGCGGCAGAACACCGGGGAGCTGTTTTTT	CASSLMRQNTGELFF
TRBV7-9	13	-	TRBJ2-1	few	TGTGCCAGCAGCGAAGGACAGATCAATGAGCAGTTCTTC	CASSEGQINEQFF
TRBV3-1	16	TRBD2	TRBJ2-3	few	TGTGCCAGCAGCCAAGAGGCTAGCGGGGGCACAGATACGCAGTATTTT	CASSQEASGGTDTQYF
TRBV5-1	12	-	TRBJ2-7	-	TGCGCCAGCAGTCCTGATTTGGTCGAGCAGTACTTC	CASSPDLVEQYF
TRBV5-1	13	-	TRBJ2-7	few	TGCGCCAGCAGCTTGGAGATGCGGGTCGAGCAGTACTTC	CASSLEMRVEQYF
TRBV7-2	14	TRBD2	TRBJ2-1	-	TGTGCCAGCAGCCCGGGGGGGGACTACAATGAGCAGTTCTTC	CASSPGGDYNEQFF
TRBV11-2	16	TRBD1	TRBJ2-3	many	TGTGCCAGCAGCTTAGATCTAGGCAGGGGGCTTGATACGCAGTATTTT	CASSLDLGRGLDTQYF
TRBV5-1	17	TRBD2	TRBJ2-2	-	TGCGCCAGCAGCCTAAAAGGACTAGCGGAGAACACCGGGGAGCTGTTTTTT	CASSLKGLAENTGELFF
TRBV7-9	15	TRBD1	TRBJ1-6	few	TGTGCCAGCAGCTTAGGACAGGGCTATAATTCACCCCTCCACTTT	CASSLGQGYNSPLHF
TRBV20-1	12	-	TRBJ1-2	few	TGCAGTGCTAGAGGAGAAGTCTATGGCTACACCTTC	CSARGEVYGYTF
TRBV20-1	15	TRBD2	TRBJ2-3	-	TGCAGTGCCGCCCCCCAACTAGCGTCGGCAGATACGCAGTATTTT	CSAAPQLASADTQYF
TRBV6-5	16	TRBD2	TRBJ2-3	few	TGTGCCAGCAGTCTCCTAGCGGGGGGGCGCGCAGATACGCAGTATTTT	CASSLLAGGRADTQYF
TRBV6-2/TRBV6-3	16	TRBD1	TRBJ1-1	-	TGTGCCAGCAGGAAAGACAGGGCAGCAATGAACACTGAAGCTTTCTTT	CASRKDRAAMNTEAFF
TRBV10-2	15	-	TRBJ1-3	few	TGCGCCAGCAGCCGGGACACCACACCCGGAAACACCATATATTTT	CASSRDTTPGNTIYF
TRBV6-5	15	-	TRBJ2-1	many	TGTGCCAGCAGTTACCGCCAACTCCTCGGTGGGGAGCAGTTCTTC	CASSYRQLLGGEQFF
TRBV12-3/TRBV12-4	15	-	TRBJ2-6	many	TGTGCCAGCAGTTTCGGTCGGGCTGGGGCCAACGTCCTGACTTTC	CASSFGRAGANVLTF
TRBV29-1	15	-	TRBJ1-2	-	TGCAGCGTTGATTTTAGGGCAGGTCCAAACTATGGCTACACCTTC	CSVDFRAGPNYGYTF
TRBV27	16	-	TRBJ2-4	few	TGTGCCAGCAAAAGTTTAGGGGAGCAAGCCAAAAACATTCAGTACTTC	CASKSLGEQAKNIQYF
TRBV5-1	15	-	TRBJ1-1	many	TGCGCCAGCAGCTTGTTTGGGGCTGAGGGAACTGAAGCTTTCTTT	CASSLFGAEGTEAFF
TRBV7-2	15	-	TRBJ2-2	few	TGTGCCAGCAGCTTAGGCCCGGGGCGGGGCGGGGAGCTGTTTTTT	CASSLGPGRGGELFF
TRBV7-6	19	TRBD2	TRBJ2-2	few	TGTGCCAGCAGCTTAGTCCCCCCTAGCGGGGGGGATAACACCGGGGAGCTGTTTTTT	CASSLVPPSGGDNTGELFF
TRBV4-3	19	TRBD1	TRBJ1-1	-	TGCGCCAGCAGCCAAGATGGGGACAGGGCTCCCCGAGGAGGCACTGAAGCTTTCTTT	CASSQDGDRAPRGGTEAFF
TRBV10-2	14	-	TRBJ1-2	-	TGCGCCAGCAGTGAGTCGACAGGAGTTGGGGGCTACACCTTC	CASSESTGVGGYTF
TRBV21-1	14	-	TRBJ2-3	-	TGTGCCAGACCCGGGACAGATATCACAGATACGCAGTATTTT	CARPGTDITDTQYF